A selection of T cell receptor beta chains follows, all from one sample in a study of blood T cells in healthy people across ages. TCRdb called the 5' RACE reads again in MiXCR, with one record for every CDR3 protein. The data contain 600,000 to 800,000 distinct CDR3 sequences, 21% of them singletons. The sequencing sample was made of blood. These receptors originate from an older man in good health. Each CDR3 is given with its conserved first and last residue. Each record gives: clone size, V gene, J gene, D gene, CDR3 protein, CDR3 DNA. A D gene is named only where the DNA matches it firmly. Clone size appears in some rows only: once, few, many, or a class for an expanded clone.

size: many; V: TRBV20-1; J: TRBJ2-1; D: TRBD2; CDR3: CSAVAGGSGNEQFF; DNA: TGCAGTGCTGTAGCGGGAGGGTCCGGGAATGAGCAGTTCTTC
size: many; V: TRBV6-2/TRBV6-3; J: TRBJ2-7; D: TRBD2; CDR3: CASSYRGSYEQYF; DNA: TGTGCCAGCAGTTACCGCGGGAGCTACGAGCAGTACTTC
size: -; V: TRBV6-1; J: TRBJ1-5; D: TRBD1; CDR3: CASREGRTGTQPQHF; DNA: TGTGCCAGCAGGGAGGGTCGGACAGGGACTCAGCCCCAGCATTTT
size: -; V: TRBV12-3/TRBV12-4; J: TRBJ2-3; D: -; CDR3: CASSLDTGHTDTQYF; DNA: TGTGCCAGCAGTTTAGATACAGGTCACACAGATACGCAGTATTTT
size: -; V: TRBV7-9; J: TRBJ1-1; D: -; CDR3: CASKENGMNTEAFF; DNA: TGTGCCAGCAAGGAGAACGGAATGAACACTGAAGCTTTCTTT
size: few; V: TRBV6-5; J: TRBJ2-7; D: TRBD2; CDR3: CASSPGGASYEQYF; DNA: TGTGCCAGCAGTCCCGGGGGGGCCTCCTACGAGCAGTACTTC
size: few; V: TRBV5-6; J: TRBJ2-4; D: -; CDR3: CASSQTAAKNIRYF; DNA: TGTGCCAGCAGCCAAACGGCGGCCAAAAACATTCGGTACTTC
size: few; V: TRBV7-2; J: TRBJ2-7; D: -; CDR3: CASSPEATIYEQYF; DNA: TGTGCCAGCAGCCCAGAAGCTACCATTTACGAGCAGTACTTC
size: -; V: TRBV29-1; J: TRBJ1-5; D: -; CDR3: CSVRHSSGRTDTQHF; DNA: TGCAGCGTGAGACACTCTAGCGGGAGGACAGATACGCAGCATTTT
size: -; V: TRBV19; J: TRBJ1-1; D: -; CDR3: CASSIDSQTNTEAFF; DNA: TGTGCCAGTAGTATAGATTCACAAACGAACACTGAAGCTTTCTTT
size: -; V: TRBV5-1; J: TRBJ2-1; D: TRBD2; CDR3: CASGREGSYNEQFF; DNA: TGCGCCAGCGGCCGGGAGGGCTCCTACAATGAGCAGTTCTTC
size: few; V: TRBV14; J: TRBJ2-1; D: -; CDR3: CASSPLDWYNEQFF; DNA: TGTGCCAGCAGCCCGTTGGACTGGTACAATGAGCAGTTCTTC
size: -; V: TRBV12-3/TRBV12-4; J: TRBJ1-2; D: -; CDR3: CASSLHSGDYGYTF; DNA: TGTGCCAGCAGTTTACATTCAGGGGACTATGGCTACACCTTC
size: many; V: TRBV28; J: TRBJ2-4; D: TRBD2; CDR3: CASSLFPGGLAKNIQYF; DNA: TGTGCCAGCAGTTTATTCCCGGGAGGGCTAGCCAAAAACATTCAGTACTTC
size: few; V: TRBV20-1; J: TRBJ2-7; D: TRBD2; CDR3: CSAGTAGVNEQYF; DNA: TGCAGCGCAGGTACAGCGGGAGTAAACGAGCAGTACTTC
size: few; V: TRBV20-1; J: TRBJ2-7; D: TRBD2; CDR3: CSARDRQREWAYEQYF; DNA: TGCAGTGCTAGAGATCGCCAGCGGGAGTGGGCCTACGAGCAGTACTTC
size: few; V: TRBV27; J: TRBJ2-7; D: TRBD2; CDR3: CASSDRGTFSGSLDEQYF; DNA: TGTGCCAGCAGTGATAGAGGGACGTTTAGCGGGAGTCTCGACGAGCAGTACTTC
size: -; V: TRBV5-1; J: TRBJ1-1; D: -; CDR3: CASSPWGGMNTEAFF; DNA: TGCGCCAGCAGCCCTTGGGGGGGTATGAACACTGAAGCTTTCTTT
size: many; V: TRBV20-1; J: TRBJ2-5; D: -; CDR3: CSAPQPYQETQYF; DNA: TGCAGTGCTCCACAGCCGTACCAAGAGACCCAGTACTTC
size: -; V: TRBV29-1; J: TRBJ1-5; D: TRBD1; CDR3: CSAGQGRGSNQPQHF; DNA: TGCAGCGCCGGACAGGGGAGGGGAAGTAATCAGCCCCAGCATTTT
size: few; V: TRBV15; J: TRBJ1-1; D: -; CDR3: CATSRDRVVTEAFF; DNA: TGTGCCACCAGCAGAGATCGGGTGGTCACTGAAGCTTTCTTT
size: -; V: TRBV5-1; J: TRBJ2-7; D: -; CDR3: CAGSLSRSGGGYEQYF; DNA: TGCGCCGGCAGCTTGAGTCGTTCAGGGGGAGGCTACGAGCAGTACTTC
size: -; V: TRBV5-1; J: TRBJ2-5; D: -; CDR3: CASAGQGQETQYF; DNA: TGCGCCAGCGCTGGACAAGGCCAAGAGACCCAGTACTTC
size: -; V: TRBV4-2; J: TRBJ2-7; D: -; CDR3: CASSQYSIGEQYF; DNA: TGTGCCAGCAGCCAATATTCCATCGGGGAGCAGTACTTC
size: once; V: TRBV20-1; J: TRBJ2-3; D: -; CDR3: CSARDQGAPGYTDTQYF; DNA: TGCAGTGCTAGAGATCAAGGAGCGCCCGGCTACACAGATACGCAGTATTTT
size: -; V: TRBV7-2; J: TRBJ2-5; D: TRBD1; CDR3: CASSPGTVGTQYF; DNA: TGTGCCAGCAGCCCCGGGACAGTTGGGACCCAGTACTTC
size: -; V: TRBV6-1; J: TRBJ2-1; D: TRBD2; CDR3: CASSAGTSGKQFF; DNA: TGTGCCAGCAGTGCCGGGACTAGCGGGAAGCAGTTCTTC
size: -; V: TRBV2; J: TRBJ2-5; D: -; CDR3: CASSDTLRGQETQYF; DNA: TGTGCCAGCAGTGACACTCTCCGGGGCCAAGAGACCCAGTACTTC
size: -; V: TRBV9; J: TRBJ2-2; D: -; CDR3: CASSVQVAGELFF; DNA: TGTGCCAGCAGCGTCCAGGTGGCCGGGGAGCTGTTTTTT